The 7 T cell receptor beta chains reported below all come from one sample, sequenced in a study of T-cell reconstitution after alpha-beta-depleted transplantation in children. A TCRbeta library incorporating unique molecular identifiers was prepared. TCRdb used MiXCR to reprocess the PCR reads, holding one entry per CDR3 protein. The sample records a few hundred thousand distinct CDR3 sequences, roughly 10% being singletons. The sequencing here drew on peripheral blood, taken 180 days after TCRalphabeta/CD19-depleted stem cell transplant. The receptor source for this set is a male patient aged 2 to 10 who had a stem cell transplant for chronic granulomatous disease, so the T cells may come from the graft donor.

In its sample, this clonotype was seen many times. The V and J genes are TRBV20-1 and TRBJ2-7, with TRBD2 identical over 9 bases. This CDR3 is 14 amino acids long. After removal of 1 base from V and 0 bases from J, the junction contained 1 base not matched to a gene. Germline V gene data show CDR1 as DFQATT and CDR2 as SNEGSKA (reference sequence). The CDR3 protein is CSARGSGSSYEQYF. The CDR3 coding sequence is TGCAGTGCTAGAGGTAGCGGGAGCTCCTACGAGCAGTACTTC.

This clonotype showed up many times. The chain employs TRBV12-3 or TRBV12-4 and TRBJ1-1; D remains ambiguous. The V gene lost 3 bases and the J gene lost 0 bases, with 14 bases spanning the gap. The CDR3 contains 16 residues. Here the CDR3 reads CASSFLWSGVNTEAFF. The DNA for the CDR3 is TGTGCCAGCAGTTTCCTCTGGTCCGGGGTGAACACTGAAGCTTTCTTT.

At least ten counts were recorded for this clonotype. The genes are TRBV7-6 and TRBJ1-2; D gene unclear. Between the trimmed V and J ends, which lost 1 base and 5 bases, there was a span of 17 bases. This CDR3 is built from 16 residues. Germline CDR1 SGHVS, CDR2 FNYEAQ. CDR3 residues: CASSLGYGVQEYGYTF. CDR3 DNA: TGTGCCAGCAGCTTAGGGTATGGGGTGCAAGAGTATGGCTACACCTTC.

The table lists this clonotype with many counts. The chain recombines TRBV19 with TRBJ2-2; 8 bases fit TRBD1. CDR1 LNHDA and CDR2 SQIVND come from the germline V gene (reference sequence). The V and J ends lost 7 bases and 4 bases, in that order; junction bases with no gene match: 5. The CDR3 totals 14 residues. The CDR3 loop reads CASIQGAGTGELFF. CDR3 DNA: TGTGCCAGTATCCAGGGGGCGGGCACCGGGGAGCTGTTTTTT.

The J gene is TRBJ2-7, the V gene TRBV11-2; the D gene is possibly TRBD1 (6 bases). V dropped 6 bases and J dropped 6 bases, with 21 bases sitting between them. The CDR3 is 15 residues long. The germline V gene has CDR1 SGHAT and CDR2 FQNNGV. The DNA for the CDR3 is TGTGCCAGCAGAGCCCTAAAGAACAGGGCACGCGAGCAGTACTTC. Amino acids: CASRALKNRAREQYF.

A note on this clonotype: A much more abundant neighbour one base away suggests this may be a read error. The V gene is TRBV12-3 or TRBV12-4, the J gene TRBJ1-2, with 8 bases matching TRBD1. The CDR3 spans 14 residues. As DNA, the CDR3 is TGTTCCAGCAGTCCCGGACAGGGCGACAGTGGCTACACCTTC. Translating gives CSSSPGQGDSGYTF.

The rearrangement uses TRBV3-1 and TRBJ2-2; 13 bases are shared with TRBD2. There are 18 residues in the CDR3. Germline CDR1 LGHDT, CDR2 YNNKEL (reference sequence). J gave up 0 bases and V 10 bases, and 11 bases lay outside the gene matches. The CDR3 here is CAISPGLAGKSNTGELFF. The CDR3 DNA follows: TGTGCCATCTCTCCGGGACTAGCGGGAAAATCGAACACCGGGGAGCTGTTTTTT. The full variable domain, its missing parts supplied by reference TRBV3-1 and TRBJ2-2, is DTAVSQTPKYLVTQMGNDKSIKCEQNLGHDTMYWYKQDSKKFLKIMFSYNNKELIINETVPNRFSPKSPDKAHLNLHINSLELGDSAVYFCAISPGLAGKSNTGELFFGEGSRLTVL.